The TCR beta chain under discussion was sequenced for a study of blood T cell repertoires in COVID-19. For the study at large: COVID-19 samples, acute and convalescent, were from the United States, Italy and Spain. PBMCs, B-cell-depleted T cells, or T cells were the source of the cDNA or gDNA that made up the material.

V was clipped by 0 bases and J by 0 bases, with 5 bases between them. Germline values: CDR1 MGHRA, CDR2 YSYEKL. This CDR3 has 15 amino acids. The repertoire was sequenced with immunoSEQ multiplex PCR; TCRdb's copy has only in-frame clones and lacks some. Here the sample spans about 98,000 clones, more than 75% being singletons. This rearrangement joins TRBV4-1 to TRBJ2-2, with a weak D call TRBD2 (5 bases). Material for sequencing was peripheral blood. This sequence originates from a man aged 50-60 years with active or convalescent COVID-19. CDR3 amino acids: CASSQDGANTGELFF. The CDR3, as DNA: TGCGCCAGCAGCCAAGACGGGGCGAACACCGGGGAGCTGTTTTTT.